This T cell receptor beta chain was documented in a study of patients and donors after allogeneic stem cell transplantation. TCRdb passed the RT-PCR reads through MiXCR, listing each CDR3 protein once. The data show around 90,000 distinct CDR3 sequences, around 48% seen once. The germline CDR1 and CDR2 sequences are LGHDT and YNNKEL (reference sequence). V lost 1 base to trimming and J lost 1 base, with 17 bases between them. The CDR3 is 17 amino acids. The V call is TRBV3-1, the J call TRBJ2-7; the D call may be TRBD1 or TRBD2 (6 bases each). The source material was blood, either unsorted or a sorted T cell fraction (not recorded which). The sequence was obtained from a human donor who was either an allogeneic HSCT recipient or a stem cell or donor lymphocyte infusion donor (not recorded which). It is not recorded whose cells these are; they may come from a transplant donor. CDR3 sequence (DNA): TGTGCCAGCAGCCAAGCCGGGGGCTGGATCGGGTCCTACGAGCAGTACTTC. It translates to CASSQAGGWIGSYEQYF.